The rows below give T cell receptor beta chains drawn from one sample of a study of blood T cell repertoires in COVID-19. Using immunoSEQ multiplex PCR, the repertoire was profiled, and TCRdb retains in-frame clones only, with some absent. The table has some 83,000 clones, roughly 82% seen once. Sequenced sample: peripheral blood. The receptors shown here come from a human donor in a cohort sampled during active COVID-19. The CDR3 runs from the conserved cysteine through the conserved F or W. The size of a clone is reported for some rows only, either as once, few or many, or as a class for expanded clones.

15 | TRBJ2-1 | . | TRBV19 | CASRGAGAGYNEQFF
15 | TRBJ2-3 | . | TRBV7-9 | CASSRSGGVTDTQYF
15 | TRBJ2-5 | . | TRBV6-5 | CASSNSGGIRETQYF
16 | TRBJ2-1 | . | TRBV7-2 | CASSSLGTSAYNEQFF
16 | TRBJ2-3 | . | TRBV5-1 | CASSPRLAGGLDTQYF
14 | TRBJ2-5 | . | TRBV5-1 | CASSWSGGQETQYF
15 | TRBJ1-1 | . | TRBV6-5 | CASSYGRGLATEAFF
15 | TRBJ1-1 | . | TRBV4-1 | CASSQRQGVNTEAFF
14 | TRBJ1-2 | . | TRBV28 | CASKPDRGYYGYTF
15 | TRBJ2-2 | . | TRBV5-6 | CASSLAYRETGELFF
14 | TRBJ2-1 | . | TRBV5-1 | CASSPTSSYNEQFF
15 | TRBJ1-6 | few | TRBV5-1 | CASSLWGQGGSPLHF
14 | TRBJ2-2 | . | TRBV19 | CATTSVTNTGELFF
16 | TRBJ2-7 | . | TRBV7-6 | CASSLLGQGVNYEQYF
15 | TRBJ1-1 | . | TRBV4-1 | CASSQYNRGDTEAFF
16 | TRBJ2-7 | . | TRBV18 | CASSPRTSGGSYEQYF
13 | TRBJ1-6 | . | TRBV7-3 | CASSLGPFEPLHF
15 | TRBJ1-1 | . | TRBV19 | CASSRRGGWNTEAFF
16 | TRBJ2-1 | . | TRBV27 | CASSLPSGTAPEEQFF
16 | TRBJ2-4 | . | TRBV7-2 | CASSLRGNQAKNIQYF
15 | TRBJ2-3 | . | TRBV11-2 | CASSPRLAKSDTQYF
14 | TRBJ2-1 | . | TRBV10-1 | CASSESSLGGFGFF
15 | TRBJ1-5 | . | TRBV9 | CASSADSYSNQPQHF
15 | TRBJ1-1 | . | TRBV30 | CAWSVYGGPYTEAFF
15 | TRBJ1-2 | . | TRBV10-3 | CAIRAAETANYGYTF
14 | TRBJ2-5 | . | TRBV29-1 | CSVEDSRVGETQYF
17 | TRBJ1-2 | . | TRBV15 | CATSRAFVAGDYAGYTF
16 | TRBJ2-4 | . | TRBV6-5 | CASSYSSAGGAGIQYF
17 | TRBJ2-5 | . | TRBV7-2 | CASSLGLAGGLGETQYF
13 | TRBJ1-1 | . | TRBV2 | CASSQNMNTEAFF
16 | TRBJ2-2 | . | TRBV9 | CASSAISSGGTGELFF
19 | TRBJ1-2 | . | TRBV19 | CASSIGLASGTGWARGYTF
17 | TRBJ2-7 | . | TRBV7-8 | CASSLATDITFRYEQYF
17 | TRBJ2-7 | . | TRBV5-6 | CASSLAYPRAYRGEQYF
14 | TRBJ1-2 | . | TRBV7-2 | CASSSTGAGYGYTF
15 | TRBJ2-2 | . | TRBV6-5 | CASSTDRGGAGELFF
15 | TRBJ1-6 | . | TRBV30 | CAWSIQTNYNSPLHF
13 | TRBJ2-1 | . | TRBV5-5 | CASSVGTRNEQFF
16 | TRBJ1-4 | . | TRBV3-1/TRBV3-2 | CASSQAGGWTNEKLFF
14 | TRBJ2-5 | . | TRBV28 | CASRRQGAPETQYF
13 | TRBJ2-1 | . | TRBV5-1 | CASSQDRVNEQFF
13 | TRBJ1-5 | . | TRBV6-5 | CASSYQGNQPQHF
16 | TRBJ2-3 | . | TRBV5-1 | CASSSGLAGDTDTQYF
14 | TRBJ2-5 | once | TRBV12-5 | CASGLDREQETQYF
16 | TRBJ2-3 | . | TRBV28 | CASSLNPGQSTDTQYF
19 | TRBJ2-7 | . | TRBV9 | CASSELPGLAGGPLYEQYF
20 | TRBJ2-7 | medium-sized | TRBV3-1/TRBV3-2 | CASSQVSIRGPGQYSYEQYF
14 | TRBJ2-3 | . | TRBV10-2 | CATGTSRGTDTQYF
14 | TRBJ1-5 | . | TRBV10-3 | CAIGTGDSNQPQHF
15 | TRBJ2-7 | medium-sized | TRBV28 | CASSLASGGSYEQYF
13 | TRBJ1-2 | . | TRBV28 | CASSSQLGQGYTF
13 | TRBJ2-7 | . | TRBV2 | CASRDRGYYEQYF
15 | TRBJ2-7 | . | TRBV15 | CATSNTGHSSYEQYF
15 | TRBJ2-1 | . | TRBV6-6 | CASRSSGTPYNEQFF
13 | TRBJ2-3 | . | TRBV18 | CASSPPSGDRQYF